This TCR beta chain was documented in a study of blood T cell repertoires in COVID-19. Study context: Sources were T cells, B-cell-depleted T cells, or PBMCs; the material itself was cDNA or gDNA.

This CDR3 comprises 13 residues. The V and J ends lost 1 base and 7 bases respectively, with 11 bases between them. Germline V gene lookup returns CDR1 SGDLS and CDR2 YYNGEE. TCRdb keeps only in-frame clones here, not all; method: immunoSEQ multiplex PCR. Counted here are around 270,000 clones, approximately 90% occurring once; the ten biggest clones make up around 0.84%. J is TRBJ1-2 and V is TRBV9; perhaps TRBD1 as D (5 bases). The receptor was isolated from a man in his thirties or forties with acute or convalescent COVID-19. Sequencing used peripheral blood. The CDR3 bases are TGTGCCAGCAGCGTAACAGACAGACCTGGCTACACCTTC. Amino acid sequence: CASSVTDRPGYTF.